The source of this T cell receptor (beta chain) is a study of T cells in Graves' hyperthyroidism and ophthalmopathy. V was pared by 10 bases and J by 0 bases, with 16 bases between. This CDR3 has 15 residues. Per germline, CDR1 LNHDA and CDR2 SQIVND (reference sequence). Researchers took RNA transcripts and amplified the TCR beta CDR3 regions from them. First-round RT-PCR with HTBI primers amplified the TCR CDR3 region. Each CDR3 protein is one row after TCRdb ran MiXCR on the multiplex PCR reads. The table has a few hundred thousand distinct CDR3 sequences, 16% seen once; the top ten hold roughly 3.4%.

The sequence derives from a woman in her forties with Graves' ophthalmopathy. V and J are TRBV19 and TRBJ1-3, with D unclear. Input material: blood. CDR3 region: CATSSSLYSGNTIYF. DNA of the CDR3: TGTGCCACCTCGTCAAGTCTCTACTCTGGAAACACCATATATTTT.